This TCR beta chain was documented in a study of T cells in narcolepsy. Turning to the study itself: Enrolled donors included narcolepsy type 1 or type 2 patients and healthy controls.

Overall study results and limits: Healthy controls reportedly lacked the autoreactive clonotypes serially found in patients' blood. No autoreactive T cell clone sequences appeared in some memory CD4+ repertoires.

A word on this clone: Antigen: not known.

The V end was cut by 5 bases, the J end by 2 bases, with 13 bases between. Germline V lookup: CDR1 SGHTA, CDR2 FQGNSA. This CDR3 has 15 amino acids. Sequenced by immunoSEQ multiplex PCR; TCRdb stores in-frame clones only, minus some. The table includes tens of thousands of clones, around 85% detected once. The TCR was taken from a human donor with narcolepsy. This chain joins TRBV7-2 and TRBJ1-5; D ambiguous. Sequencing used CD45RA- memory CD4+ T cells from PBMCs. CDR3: CASSVGLGGNQPQHF. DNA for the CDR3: TGTGCCAGCAGCGTAGGACTGGGAGGCAATCAGCCCCAGCATTTT.